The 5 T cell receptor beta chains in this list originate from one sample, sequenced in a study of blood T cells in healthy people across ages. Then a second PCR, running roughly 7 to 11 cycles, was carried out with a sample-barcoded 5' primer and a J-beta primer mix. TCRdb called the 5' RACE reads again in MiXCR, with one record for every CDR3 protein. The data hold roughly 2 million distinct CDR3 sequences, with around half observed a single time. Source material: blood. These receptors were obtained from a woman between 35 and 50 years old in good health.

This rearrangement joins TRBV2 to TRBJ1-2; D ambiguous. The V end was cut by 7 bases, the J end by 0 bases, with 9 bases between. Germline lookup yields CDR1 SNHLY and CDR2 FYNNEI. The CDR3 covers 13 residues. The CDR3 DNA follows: TGTGCCAGCATTCCGAGAACTAACTATGGCTACACCTTC. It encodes CASIPRTNYGYTF.

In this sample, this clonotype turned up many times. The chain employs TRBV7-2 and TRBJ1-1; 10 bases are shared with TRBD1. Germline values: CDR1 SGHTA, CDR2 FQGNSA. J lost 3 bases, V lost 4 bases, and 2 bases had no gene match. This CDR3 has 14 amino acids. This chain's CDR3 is CASSSGQGHTEAFF. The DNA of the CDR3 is TGTGCCAGCAGCTCGGGACAGGGGCACACTGAAGCTTTCTTT.

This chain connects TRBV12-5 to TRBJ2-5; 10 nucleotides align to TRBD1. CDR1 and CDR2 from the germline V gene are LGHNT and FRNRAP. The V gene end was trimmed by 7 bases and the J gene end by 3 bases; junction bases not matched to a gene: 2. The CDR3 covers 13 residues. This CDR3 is CASVGTGEETQYF. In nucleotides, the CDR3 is TGTGCTAGTGTCGGGACAGGGGAAGAGACCCAGTACTTC.

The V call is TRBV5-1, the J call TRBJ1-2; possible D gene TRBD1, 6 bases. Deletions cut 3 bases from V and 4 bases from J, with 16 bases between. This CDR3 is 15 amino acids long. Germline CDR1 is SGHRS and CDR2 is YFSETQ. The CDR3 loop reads CASSSPGGGGYGYTF. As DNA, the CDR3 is TGCGCCAGCAGCTCCCCGGGGGGCGGTGGCTATGGCTACACCTTC. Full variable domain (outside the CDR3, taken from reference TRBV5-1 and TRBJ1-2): KAGVTQTPRYLIKTRGQQVTLSCSPISGHRSVSWYQQTPGQGLQFLFEYFSETQRNKGNFPGRFSGRQFSNSRSEMNVSTLELGDSALYLCASSSPGGGGYGYTFGSGTRLTVV.

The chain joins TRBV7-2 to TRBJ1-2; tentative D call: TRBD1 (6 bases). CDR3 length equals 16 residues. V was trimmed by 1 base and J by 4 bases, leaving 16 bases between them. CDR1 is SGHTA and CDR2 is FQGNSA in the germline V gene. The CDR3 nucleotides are TGTGCCAGCAGCTTAGGGTACAGGGTAGAGAGCTATGGCTACACCTTC. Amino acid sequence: CASSLGYRVESYGYTF.